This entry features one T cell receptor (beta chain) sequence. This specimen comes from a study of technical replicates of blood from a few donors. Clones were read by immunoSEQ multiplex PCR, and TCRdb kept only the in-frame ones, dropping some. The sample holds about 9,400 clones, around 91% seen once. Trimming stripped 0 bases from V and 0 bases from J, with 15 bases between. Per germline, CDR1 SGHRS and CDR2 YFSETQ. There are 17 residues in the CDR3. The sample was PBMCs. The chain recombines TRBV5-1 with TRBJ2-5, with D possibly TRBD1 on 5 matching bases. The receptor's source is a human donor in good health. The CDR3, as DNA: TGCGCCAGCAGCTTGGGCAGGGCCCTCACGTACCAAGAGACCCAGTACTTC. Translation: CASSLGRALTYQETQYF.